This TCR beta chain was captured in a study of blood T cell repertoires in COVID-19. Study-level background: Acute-phase and convalescent COVID-19 samples originated in the United States, Italy and Spain. From T cells, B-cell-depleted T cells, or PBMCs came the material, which was cDNA or gDNA.

Germline V gene sequence: CDR1 MNHEY, CDR2 SVGAGI. The CDR3 has 15 residues. V lost 0 bases to trimming and J lost 7 bases; unmatched junction nucleotides: 6. Per the original methods: Scientists estimated how many nucleated cells there were by amplifying reference gene primers. Produced via immunoSEQ multiplex PCR; TCRdb's table is partial and in-frame only. V, J and clone size were drawn from that table, and D and trimming were deduced from the DNA. The sample records about 170,000 clones, 88% being singletons. The sample consisted of peripheral blood. The rearrangement links TRBV6-5 to TRBJ2-5; 9 positions agree with TRBD1. The source is a man aged 55 to 70 with acute or convalescent COVID-19. The CDR3 here is CASSYSGTGKGTQYF. CDR3 nucleotides: TGTGCCAGCAGTTACTCTGGGACAGGGAAAGGGACCCAGTACTTC.